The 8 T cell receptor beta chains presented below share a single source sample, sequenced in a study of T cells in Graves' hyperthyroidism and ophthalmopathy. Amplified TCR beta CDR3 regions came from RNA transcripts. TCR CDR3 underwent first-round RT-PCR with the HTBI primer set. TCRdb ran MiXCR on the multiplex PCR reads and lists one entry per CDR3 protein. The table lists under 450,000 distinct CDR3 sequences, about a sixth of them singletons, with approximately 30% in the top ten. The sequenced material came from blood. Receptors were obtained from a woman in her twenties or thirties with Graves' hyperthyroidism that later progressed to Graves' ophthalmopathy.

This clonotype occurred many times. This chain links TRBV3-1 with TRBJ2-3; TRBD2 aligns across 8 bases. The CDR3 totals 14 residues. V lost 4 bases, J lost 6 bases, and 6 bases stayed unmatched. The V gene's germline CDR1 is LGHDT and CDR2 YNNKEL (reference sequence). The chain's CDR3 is CASSPRGDGDTQYF. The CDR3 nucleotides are TGTGCCAGCAGCCCGCGGGGGGATGGTGATACGCAGTATTTT.

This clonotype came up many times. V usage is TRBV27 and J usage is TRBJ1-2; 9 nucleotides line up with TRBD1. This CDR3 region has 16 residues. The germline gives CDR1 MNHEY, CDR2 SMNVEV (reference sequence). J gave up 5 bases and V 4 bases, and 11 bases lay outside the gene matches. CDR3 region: CASSSHRDRVNYGYTF. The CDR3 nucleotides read TGTGCCAGCAGTTCTCACCGGGACAGGGTTAATTATGGCTACACCTTC.

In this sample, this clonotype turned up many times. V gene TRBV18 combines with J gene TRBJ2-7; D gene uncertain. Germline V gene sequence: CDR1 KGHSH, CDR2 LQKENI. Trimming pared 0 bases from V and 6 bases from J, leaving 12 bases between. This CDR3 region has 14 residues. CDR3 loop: CASSPPSGLGEQYF. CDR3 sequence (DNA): TGTGCCAGCTCACCACCTTCTGGGTTGGGCGAGCAGTACTTC.

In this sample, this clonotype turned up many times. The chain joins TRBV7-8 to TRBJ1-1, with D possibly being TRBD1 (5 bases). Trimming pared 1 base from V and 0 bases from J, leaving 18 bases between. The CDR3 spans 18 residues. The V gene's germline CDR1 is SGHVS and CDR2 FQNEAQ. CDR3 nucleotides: TGTGCCAGCAGCTTAGTTTCCCAAGGGGTCGTCATGAACACTGAAGCTTTCTTT. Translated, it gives CASSLVSQGVVMNTEAFF.

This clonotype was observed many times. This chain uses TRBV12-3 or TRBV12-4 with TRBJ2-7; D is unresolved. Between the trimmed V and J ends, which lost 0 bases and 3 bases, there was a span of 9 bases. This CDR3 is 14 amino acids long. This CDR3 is CASSLASGGYEQYF. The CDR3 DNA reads TGTGCCAGCAGTTTAGCTTCAGGCGGCTACGAGCAGTACTTC.

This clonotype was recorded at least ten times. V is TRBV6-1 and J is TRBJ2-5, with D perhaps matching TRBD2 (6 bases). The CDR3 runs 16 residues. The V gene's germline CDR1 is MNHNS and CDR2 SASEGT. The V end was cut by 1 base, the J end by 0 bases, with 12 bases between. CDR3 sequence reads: CASSEGSGEHQETQYF. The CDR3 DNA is TGTGCCAGCAGTGAAGGATCGGGGGAGCACCAAGAGACCCAGTACTTC.

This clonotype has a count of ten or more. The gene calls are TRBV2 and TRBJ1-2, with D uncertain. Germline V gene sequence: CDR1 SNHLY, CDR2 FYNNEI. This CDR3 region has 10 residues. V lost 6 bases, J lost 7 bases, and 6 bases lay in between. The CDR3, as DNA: TGTGCCAGCAGCTATCCTGGCTACACCTTC. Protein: CASSYPGYTF.

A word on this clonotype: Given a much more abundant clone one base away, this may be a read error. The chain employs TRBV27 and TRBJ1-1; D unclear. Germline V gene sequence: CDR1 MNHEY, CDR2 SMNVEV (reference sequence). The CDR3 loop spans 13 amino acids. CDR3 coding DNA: TGTGCCTGCAGTTTTGTGGAGAACACTGAAGCTTTCTTT. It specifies CACSFVENTEAFF.